What follows is one TCR beta chain and its context. These data belong to a study of blood T cell repertoires in COVID-19. Study summary: Samples taken during acute and convalescent COVID-19 were collected in the United States, Italy and Spain. In each case, the material was cDNA or gDNA derived from T cells, B-cell-depleted T cells, or PBMCs.

CDR3 length: 16 residues. From germline, CDR1 is MGHDK and CDR2 SYGVNS. Unmatched junction bases numbered 11, after V lost 4 bases and J lost 5 bases. Methods used by the authors: Reference gene primer amplification yielded estimated nucleated cell counts. Profiling relied on immunoSEQ multiplex PCR, and the TCRdb table lists in-frame clones only, not all of them. That table gives V, J and clone size, and the DNA gave D and trimming. The sample holds 300,000 to 450,000 clones, more than 80% seen once. Patients from Seattle were sampled longitudinally, starting during active infection. The clonotype was recovered from a woman in her thirties with COVID-19, enrolled during active disease. Sequencing was done on a sample of peripheral blood. This chain links TRBV25-1 with TRBJ2-1, with TRBD2 matching over 7 bases. The CDR3 is CASSGQREPFDNEQFF. The CDR3 nucleotides are TGTGCCAGCAGTGGGCAGCGGGAACCCTTTGACAATGAGCAGTTCTTC.